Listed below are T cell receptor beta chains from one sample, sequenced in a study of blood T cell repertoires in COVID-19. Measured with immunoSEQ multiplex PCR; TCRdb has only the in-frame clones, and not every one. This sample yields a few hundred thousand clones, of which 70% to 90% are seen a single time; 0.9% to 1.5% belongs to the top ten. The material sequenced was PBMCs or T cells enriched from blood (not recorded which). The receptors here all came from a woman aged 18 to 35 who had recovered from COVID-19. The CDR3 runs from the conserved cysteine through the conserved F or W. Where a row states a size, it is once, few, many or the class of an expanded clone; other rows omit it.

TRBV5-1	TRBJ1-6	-	CASSLGQGAGNSPLHF
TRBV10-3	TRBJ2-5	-	CAISDPTSGVFETQYF
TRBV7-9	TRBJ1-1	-	CASSLTQGAGLNTEAFF
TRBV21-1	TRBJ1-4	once	CASSKGQPPGEKLFF
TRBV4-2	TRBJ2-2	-	CASSQSTGELFF
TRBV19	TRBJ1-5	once	CASSILPGHQPQHF
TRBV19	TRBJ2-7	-	CATTGQGAYEQYF
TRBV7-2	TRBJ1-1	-	CASSLDRAGTEAFF
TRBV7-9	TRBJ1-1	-	CASAGQLNTEAFF
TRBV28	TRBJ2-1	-	CASRVRLADYNEQFF
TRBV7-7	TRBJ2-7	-	CASSLSGSVNEQYF
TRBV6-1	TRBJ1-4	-	CASSEVQFRFF
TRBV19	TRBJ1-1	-	CASSIPTGLTEAFF
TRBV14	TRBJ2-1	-	CASSQTGLAGMRAYNEQFF
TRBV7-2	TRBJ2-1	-	CASSLGLAGGEQFF
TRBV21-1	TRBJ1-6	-	CASSSGRYNSPLHF
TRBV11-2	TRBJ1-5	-	CARGAGNNQPQHF
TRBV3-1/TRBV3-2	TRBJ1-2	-	CASSQETGLGYGYTF
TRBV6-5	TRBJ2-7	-	CASTSGVSEQYF
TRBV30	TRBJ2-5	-	CAWSRTSGQETQYF
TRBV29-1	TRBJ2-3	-	CSVTGVGGARGTDTQYF
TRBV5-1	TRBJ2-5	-	CASSSLTGQETQYF
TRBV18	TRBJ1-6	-	CASSPKEKGSPLHF
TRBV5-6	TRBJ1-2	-	CASSRHRADGYTF
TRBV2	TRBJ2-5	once	CASSEDTGWETQYF
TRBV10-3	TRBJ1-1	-	CAISPLGDTEAFF
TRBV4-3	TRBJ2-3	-	CASSQEDRVGSDTQYF
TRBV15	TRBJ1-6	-	CATSRDRENSPLHF
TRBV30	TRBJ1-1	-	CACHRDFRTEAFF
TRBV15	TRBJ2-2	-	CATSRGSERRDAGELFF
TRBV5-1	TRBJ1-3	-	CASSPLGQSGNTIYF
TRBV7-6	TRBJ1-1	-	CASSLAQGALDTEAFF
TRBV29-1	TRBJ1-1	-	CSVGGGGGEAFF
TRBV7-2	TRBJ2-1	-	CASSVQTGINEQFF
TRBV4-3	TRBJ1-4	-	CASSYRDRGEKLFF
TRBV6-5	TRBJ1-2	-	CASSYLGSGGDGYTF
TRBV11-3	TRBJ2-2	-	CASSLRRLNTGELFF
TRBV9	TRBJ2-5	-	CASSPRHTDDIETQYF
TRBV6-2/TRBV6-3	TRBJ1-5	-	CASSSNSFNQPQHF
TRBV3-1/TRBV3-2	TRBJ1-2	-	CASSQEGQTSTIGYTF
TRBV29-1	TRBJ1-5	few	CSPWTGQGKNQPQHF
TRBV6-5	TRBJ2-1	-	CASSYSRSGEQFF
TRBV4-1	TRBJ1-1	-	CASSQGETRGTEAFF
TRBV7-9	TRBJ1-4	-	CASSRSGGVNEKLFF
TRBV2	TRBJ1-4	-	CASKKKTTGGEKLFF
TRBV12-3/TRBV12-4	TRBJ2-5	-	CASSLVEQETQYF
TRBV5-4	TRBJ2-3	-	CASSLIAGGFTDTQYF
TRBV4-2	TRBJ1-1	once	CASSQRPGAPTEAFF
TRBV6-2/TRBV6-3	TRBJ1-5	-	CASSDRTGGNQPQHF